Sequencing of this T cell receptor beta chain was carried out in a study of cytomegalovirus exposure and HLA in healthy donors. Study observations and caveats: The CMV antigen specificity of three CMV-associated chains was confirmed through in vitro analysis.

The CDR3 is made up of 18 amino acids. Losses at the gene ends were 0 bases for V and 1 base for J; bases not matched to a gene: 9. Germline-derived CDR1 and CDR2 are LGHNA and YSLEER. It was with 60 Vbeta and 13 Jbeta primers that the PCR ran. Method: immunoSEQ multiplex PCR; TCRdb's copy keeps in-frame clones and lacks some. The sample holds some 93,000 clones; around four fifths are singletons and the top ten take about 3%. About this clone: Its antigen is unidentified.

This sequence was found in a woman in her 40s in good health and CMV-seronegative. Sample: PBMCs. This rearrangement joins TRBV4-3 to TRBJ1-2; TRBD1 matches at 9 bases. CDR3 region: CASSQDLETGGINYGYTF. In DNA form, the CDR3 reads TGCGCCAGCAGCCAAGATCTAGAGACAGGGGGTATTAACTATGGCTACACCTTC.